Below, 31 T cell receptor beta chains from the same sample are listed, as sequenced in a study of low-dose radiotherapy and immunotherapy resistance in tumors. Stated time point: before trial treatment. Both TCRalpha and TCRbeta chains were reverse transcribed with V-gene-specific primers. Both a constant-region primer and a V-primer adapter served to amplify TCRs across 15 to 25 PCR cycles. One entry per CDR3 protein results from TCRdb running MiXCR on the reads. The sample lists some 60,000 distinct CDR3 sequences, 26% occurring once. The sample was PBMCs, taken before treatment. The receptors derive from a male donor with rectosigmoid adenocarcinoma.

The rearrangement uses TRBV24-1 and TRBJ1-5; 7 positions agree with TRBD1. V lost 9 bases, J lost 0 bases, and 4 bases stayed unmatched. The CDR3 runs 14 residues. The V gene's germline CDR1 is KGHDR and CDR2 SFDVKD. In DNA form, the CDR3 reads TGTGCCACCTCCGGACAGGATAGCAATCAGCCCCAGCATTTT. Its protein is CATSGQDSNQPQHF.

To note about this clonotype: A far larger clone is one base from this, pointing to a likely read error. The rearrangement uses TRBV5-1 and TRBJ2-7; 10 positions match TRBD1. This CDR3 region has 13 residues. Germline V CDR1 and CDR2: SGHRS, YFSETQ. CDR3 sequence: CTSSFRDRGEQYF. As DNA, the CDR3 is TGTACCAGCAGCTTCCGGGACAGGGGCGAGCAGTACTTC.

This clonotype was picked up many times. CDR3 in amino acids: CASSLSMGSNQPQHF. CDR3 coding DNA: TGTGCCAGCAGTTTATCGATGGGGAGCAATCAGCCCCAGCATTTT. The V call is TRBV27, the J call TRBJ1-5; no firm D call. Trimming shortened V by 0 bases and J by 1 base, and 7 bases separated the two germline ends. Looked up from germline, CDR1 is MNHEY and CDR2 is SMNVEV (reference sequence). This CDR3 is 15 amino acids long.

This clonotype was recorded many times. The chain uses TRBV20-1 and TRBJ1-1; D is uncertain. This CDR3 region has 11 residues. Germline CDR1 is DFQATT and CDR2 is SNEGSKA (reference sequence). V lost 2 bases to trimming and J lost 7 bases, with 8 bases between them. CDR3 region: CSARNAIEAFF. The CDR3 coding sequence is TGCAGTGCTAGAAATGCTATTGAAGCTTTCTTT.

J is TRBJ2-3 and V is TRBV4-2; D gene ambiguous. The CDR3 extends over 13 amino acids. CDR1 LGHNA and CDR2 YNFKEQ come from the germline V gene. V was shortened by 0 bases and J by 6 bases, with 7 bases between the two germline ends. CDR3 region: CASSQEEEDTQYF. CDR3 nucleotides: TGTGCCAGCAGCCAAGAAGAGGAGGATACGCAGTATTTT.

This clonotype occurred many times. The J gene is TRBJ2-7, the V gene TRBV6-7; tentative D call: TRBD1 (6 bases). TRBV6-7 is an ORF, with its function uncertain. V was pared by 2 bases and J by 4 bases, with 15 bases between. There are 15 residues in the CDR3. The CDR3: CASSYRPRGLYEQYF. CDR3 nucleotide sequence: TGTGCCAGCAGTTACCGGCCAAGGGGGTTGTACGAGCAGTACTTC.

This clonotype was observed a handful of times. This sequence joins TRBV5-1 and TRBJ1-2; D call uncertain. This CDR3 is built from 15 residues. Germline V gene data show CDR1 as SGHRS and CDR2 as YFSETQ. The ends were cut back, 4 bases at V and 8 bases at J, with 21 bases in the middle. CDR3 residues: CASSARTTALWGYTF. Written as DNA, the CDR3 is TGCGCCAGCAGCGCCAGAACGACCGCTCTATGGGGCTACACCTTC.

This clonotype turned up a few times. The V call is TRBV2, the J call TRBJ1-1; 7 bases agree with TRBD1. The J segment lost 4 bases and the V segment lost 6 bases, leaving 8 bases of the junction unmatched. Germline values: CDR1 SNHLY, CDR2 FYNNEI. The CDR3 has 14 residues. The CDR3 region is CASRHRGAVTEAFF. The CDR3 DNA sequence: TGTGCCAGCAGGCACAGGGGAGCGGTCACTGAAGCTTTCTTT.

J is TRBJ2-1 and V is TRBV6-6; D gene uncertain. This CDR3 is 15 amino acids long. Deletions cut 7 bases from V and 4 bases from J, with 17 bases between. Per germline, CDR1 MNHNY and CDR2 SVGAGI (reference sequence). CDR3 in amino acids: CASTKGVSGYNEQFF. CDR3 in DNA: TGTGCCAGCACTAAAGGAGTTTCTGGGTACAATGAGCAGTTCTTC.

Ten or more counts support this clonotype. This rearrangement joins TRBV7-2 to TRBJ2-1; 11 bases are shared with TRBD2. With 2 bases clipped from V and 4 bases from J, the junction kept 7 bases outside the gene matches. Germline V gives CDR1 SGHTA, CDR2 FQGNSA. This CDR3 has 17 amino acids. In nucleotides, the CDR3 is TGTGCCAGCAGCTTAATCCTAGCGGGAGGCAAGTACAATGAGCAGTTCTTC. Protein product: CASSLILAGGKYNEQFF.

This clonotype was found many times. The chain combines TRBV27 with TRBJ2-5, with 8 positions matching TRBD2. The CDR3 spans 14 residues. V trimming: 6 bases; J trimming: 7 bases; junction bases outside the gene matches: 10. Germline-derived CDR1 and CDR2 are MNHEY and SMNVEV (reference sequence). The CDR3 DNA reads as TGTGCCAGCAGCCCCAGGCGGGAGGCCATGACCCAGTACTTC. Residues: CASSPRREAMTQYF.

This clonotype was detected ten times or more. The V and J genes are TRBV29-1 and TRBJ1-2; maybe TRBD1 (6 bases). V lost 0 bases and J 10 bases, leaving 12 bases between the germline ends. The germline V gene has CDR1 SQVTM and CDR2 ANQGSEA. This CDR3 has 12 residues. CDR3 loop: CSVEDRGGAYTF. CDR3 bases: TGCAGCGTTGAAGATCGCGGGGGGGCCTACACCTTC.

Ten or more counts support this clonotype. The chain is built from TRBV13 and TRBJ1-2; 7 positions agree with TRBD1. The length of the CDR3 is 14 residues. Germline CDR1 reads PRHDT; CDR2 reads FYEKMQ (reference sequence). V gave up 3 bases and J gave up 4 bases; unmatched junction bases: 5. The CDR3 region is CASSFRGDSYGYTF. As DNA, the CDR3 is TGTGCCAGCAGCTTTAGGGGGGACAGCTATGGCTACACCTTC.

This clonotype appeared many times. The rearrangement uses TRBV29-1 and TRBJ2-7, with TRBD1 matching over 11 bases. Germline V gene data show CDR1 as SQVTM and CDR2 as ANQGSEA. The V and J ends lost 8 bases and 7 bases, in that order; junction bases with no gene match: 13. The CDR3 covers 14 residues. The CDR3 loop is CSPPFGQGAREQYF. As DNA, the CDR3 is TGCAGCCCCCCTTTCGGACAGGGGGCGAGGGAGCAGTACTTC.

The CDR3 nucleotides are TGTGCCAGCGGTGTGGGTGGGACTGAAGCTTTCTTT. The encoded protein is CASGVGGTEAFF. V usage is TRBV7-8 and J usage is TRBJ1-1, with D unclear. Germline CDR1 and CDR2: SGHVS and FQNEAQ. V was trimmed by 8 bases and J by 5 bases, leaving 12 bases between them. The CDR3 runs to 12 residues.

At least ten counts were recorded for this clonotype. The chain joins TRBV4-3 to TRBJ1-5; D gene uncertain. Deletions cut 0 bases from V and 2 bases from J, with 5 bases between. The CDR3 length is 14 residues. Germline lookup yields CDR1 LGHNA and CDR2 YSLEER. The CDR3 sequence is CASSQDGGNQPQHF. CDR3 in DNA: TGCGCCAGCAGCCAAGACGGCGGCAATCAGCCCCAGCATTTT.

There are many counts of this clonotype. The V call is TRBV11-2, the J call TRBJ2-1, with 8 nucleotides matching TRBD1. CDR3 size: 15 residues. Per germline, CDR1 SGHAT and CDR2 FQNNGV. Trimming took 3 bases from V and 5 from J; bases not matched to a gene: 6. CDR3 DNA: TGTGCCAGCAGCTTGAGGACAGGGCCTAACAATGAGCAGTTCTTC. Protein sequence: CASSLRTGPNNEQFF.

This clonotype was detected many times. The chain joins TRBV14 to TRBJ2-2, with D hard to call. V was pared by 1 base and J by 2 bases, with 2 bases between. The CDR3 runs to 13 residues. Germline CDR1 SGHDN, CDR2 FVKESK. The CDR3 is CASSQVNTGELFF. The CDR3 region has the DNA TGTGCCAGCAGCCAAGTAAACACCGGGGAGCTGTTTTTT. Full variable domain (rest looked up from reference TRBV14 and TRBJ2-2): EAGVTQFPSHSVIEKGQTVTLRCDPISGHDNLYWYRRVMGKEIKFLLHFVKESKQDESGMPNNRFLAERTGGTYSTLKVQPAELEDSGVYFCASSQVNTGELFFGEGSRLTVL.

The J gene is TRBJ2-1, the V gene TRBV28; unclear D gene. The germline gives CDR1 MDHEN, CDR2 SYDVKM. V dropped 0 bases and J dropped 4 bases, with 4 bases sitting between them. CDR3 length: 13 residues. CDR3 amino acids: CASSLWGYNEQFF. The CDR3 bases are TGTGCCAGCAGTTTATGGGGGTACAATGAGCAGTTCTTC.

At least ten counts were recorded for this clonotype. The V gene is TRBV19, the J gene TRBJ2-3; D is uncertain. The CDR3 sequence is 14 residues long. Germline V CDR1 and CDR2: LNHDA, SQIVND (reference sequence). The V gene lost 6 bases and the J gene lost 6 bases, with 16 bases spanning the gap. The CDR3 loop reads CASSFNSLADTQYF. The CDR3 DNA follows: TGTGCCAGTAGCTTCAATTCCCTTGCGGATACGCAGTATTTT. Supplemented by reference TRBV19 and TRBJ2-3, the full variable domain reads DGGITQSPKYLFRKEGQNVTLSCEQNLNHDAMYWYRQDPGQGLRLIYYSQIVNDFQKGDIAEGYSVSREKKESFPLTVTSAQKNPTAFYLCASSFNSLADTQYFGPGTRLTVL.

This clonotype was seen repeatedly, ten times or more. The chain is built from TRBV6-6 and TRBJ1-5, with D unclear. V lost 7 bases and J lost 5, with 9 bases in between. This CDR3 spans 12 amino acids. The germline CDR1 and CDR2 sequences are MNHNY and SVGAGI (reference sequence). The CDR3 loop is CASTSGDQPQHF. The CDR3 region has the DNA TGTGCCAGCACCTCCGGTGATCAGCCCCAGCATTTT.

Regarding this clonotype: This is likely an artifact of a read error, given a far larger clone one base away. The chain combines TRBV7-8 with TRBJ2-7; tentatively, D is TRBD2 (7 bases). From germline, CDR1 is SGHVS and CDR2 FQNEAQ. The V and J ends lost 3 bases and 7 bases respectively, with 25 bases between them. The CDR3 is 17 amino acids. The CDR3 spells CASSFWGRESSYNEQYF. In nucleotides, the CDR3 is TGTGCCAGCAGCTTCTGGGGGCGGGAGAGCTCCTACAATGAGCAGTACTTC.

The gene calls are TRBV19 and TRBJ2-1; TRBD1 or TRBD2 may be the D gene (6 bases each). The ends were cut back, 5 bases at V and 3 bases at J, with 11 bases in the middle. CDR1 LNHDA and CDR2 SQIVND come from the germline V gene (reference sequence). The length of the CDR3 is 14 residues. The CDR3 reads CASSFGGLYNEQFF. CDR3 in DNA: TGTGCCAGTAGTTTCGGGGGCCTCTACAATGAGCAGTTCTTC.

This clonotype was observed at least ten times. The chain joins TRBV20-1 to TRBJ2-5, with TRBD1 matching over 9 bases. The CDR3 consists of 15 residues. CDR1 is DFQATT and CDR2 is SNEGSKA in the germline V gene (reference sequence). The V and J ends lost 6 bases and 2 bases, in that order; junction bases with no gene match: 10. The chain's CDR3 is CSAHGHRGRQETQYF. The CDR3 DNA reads TGCAGTGCCCACGGCCACAGGGGGCGACAAGAGACCCAGTACTTC.

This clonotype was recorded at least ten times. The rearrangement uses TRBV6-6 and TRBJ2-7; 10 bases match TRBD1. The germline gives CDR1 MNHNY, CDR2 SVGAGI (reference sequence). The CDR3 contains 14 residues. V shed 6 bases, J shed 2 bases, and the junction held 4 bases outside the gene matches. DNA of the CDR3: TGTGCCAGCAGGACCGGGACAGGGGCCTACGAGCAGTACTTC. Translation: CASRTGTGAYEQYF.

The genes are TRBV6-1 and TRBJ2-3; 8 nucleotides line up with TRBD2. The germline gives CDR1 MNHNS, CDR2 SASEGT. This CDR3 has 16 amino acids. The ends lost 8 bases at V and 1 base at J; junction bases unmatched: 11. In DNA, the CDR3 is TGTGCCAGCCGCGGCGGGGGGACGATTCGCACAGATACGCAGTATTTT. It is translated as CASRGGGTIRTDTQYF.

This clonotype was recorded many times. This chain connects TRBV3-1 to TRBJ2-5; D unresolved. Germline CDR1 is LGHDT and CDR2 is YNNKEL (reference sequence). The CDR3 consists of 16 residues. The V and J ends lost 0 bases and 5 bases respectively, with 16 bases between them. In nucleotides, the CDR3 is TGTGCCAGCAGCCAAGAGCTGGGCATGACAACTGAGACCCAGTACTTC. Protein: CASSQELGMTTETQYF.

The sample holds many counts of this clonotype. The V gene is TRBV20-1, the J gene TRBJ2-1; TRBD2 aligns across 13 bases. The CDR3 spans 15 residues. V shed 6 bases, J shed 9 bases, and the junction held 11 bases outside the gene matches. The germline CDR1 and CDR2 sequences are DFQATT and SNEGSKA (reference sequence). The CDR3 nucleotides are TGCAGTGCCGAGGGAGGACTAGCGGGAGATACTGAGCAGTTCTTC. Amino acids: CSAEGGLAGDTEQFF.

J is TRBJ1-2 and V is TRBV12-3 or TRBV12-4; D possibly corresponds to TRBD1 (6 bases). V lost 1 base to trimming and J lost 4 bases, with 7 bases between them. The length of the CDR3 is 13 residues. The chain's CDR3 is CASSLGGLYGYTF. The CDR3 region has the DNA TGTGCCAGCAGTTTAGGGGGGCTCTATGGCTACACCTTC.

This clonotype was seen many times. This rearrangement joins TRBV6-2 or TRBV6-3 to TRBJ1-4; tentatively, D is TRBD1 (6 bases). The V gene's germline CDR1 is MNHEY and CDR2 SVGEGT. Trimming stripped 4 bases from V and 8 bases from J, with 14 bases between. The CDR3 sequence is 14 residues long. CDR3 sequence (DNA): TGTGCCAGCAGTTCGGACAGTCTGGTGGAAAAACTGTTTTTT. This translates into CASSSDSLVEKLFF.

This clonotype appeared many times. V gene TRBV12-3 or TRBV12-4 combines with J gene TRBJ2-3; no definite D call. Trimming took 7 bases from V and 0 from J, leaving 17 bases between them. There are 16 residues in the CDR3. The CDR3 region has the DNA TGTGCCAGCATAAGTTCCGGGTGGTCGAGCACAGATACGCAGTATTTT. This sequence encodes CASISSGWSSTDTQYF.